Below, one T cell receptor beta chain is given with its context. Other DNA sequences in the same sample also yield this CDR3. V lost 6 bases to trimming and J lost 4 bases; unmatched junction nucleotides: 3. The CDR3 runs 13 residues. In germline, CDR1 is SNHLY, CDR2 FYNNEI. The data originate from a study of cytomegalovirus exposure and HLA in healthy donors. PCR primers comprised 60 Vbeta and 13 Jbeta primers. Profiling relied on immunoSEQ multiplex PCR, and the TCRdb table lists in-frame clones only, not all of them. The top ten hold 2.2% of the sample, which has 130,000 or so clones, 81% seen once.

The sequenced sample was PBMCs. The sequence was obtained from a woman between 40 and 55 years old in good health and CMV-seronegative. The V gene is TRBV2, the J gene TRBJ1-3, with TRBD1 identical over 7 bases. As DNA, the CDR3 is TGTGCCAGCAGCCCGACAGGGGGAAACACCATATATTTT. It codes for CASSPTGGNTIYF.